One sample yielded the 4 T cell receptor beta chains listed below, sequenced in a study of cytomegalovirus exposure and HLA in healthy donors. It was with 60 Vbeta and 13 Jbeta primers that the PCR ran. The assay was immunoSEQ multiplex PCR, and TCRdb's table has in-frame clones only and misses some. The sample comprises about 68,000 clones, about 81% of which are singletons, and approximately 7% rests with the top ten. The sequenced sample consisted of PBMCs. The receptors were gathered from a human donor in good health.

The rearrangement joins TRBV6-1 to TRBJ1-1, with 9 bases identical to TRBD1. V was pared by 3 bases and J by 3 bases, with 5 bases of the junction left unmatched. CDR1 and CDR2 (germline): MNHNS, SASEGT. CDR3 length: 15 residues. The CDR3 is CASSEDRGVYTEAFF. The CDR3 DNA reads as TGTGCCAGCAGTGAGGACAGGGGAGTGTACACTGAAGCTTTCTTT.

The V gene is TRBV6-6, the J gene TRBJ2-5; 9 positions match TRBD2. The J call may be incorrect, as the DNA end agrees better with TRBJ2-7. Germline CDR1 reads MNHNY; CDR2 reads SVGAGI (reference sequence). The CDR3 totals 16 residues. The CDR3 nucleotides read TGTGCCAGCAGTTACCCTCTTAGCGGGGGCACCTACGAGCAGTACTTC. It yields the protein CASSYPLSGGTYEQYF.

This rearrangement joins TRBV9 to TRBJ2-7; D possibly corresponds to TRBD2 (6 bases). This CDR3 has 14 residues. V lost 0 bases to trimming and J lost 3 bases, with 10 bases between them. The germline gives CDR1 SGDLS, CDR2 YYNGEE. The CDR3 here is CASSVDGGLYEQYF. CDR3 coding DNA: TGTGCCAGCAGCGTAGATGGGGGACTCTACGAGCAGTACTTC.

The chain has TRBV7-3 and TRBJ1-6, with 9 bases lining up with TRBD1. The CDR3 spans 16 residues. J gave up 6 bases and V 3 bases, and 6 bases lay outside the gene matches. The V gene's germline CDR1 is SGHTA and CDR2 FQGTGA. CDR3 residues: CASSFSGTGFNSPLHF. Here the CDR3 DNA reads TGTGCCAGCAGCTTCTCCGGGACAGGGTTTAATTCACCCCTCCACTTT.